The following is a TCR beta chain sequence with its context. No antigen is known for it. The PCR was carried out with 60 Vbeta primers and 13 Jbeta primers. The method was immunoSEQ multiplex PCR; TCRdb's version includes in-frame clones alone and lacks a portion of them. There are roughly 100,000 clones in the sample; over 60% occur only once, and roughly a fifth lies in the top ten. This sample was taken from a study of cytomegalovirus exposure and HLA in healthy donors. Study observations and caveats: V- and J-gene trimming in TCR beta was tied to a missense DCLRE1C variant by an analysis performed later. It was assumed in the presence/absence analyses that sequencing depth was roughly uniform across donors. Analyzed later, association rates of TCRs varied across HLA loci, with DRB1 most and HLA-C fewest.

The sequence derives from a woman aged 50 to 60 in good health and CMV-seropositive. The specimen sequenced was PBMCs.

The CDR3 loop reads CASSRTSGGTDTQYF. The CDR3 DNA is TGTGCCAGCAGCAGGACTAGCGGGGGCACAGATACGCAGTATTTT. J is TRBJ2-3 and V is TRBV6-5; 12 bases line up with TRBD2. The CDR3 runs to 15 residues. With 6 bases clipped from V and 1 base from J, the junction kept 2 bases outside the gene matches. CDR1 MNHEY and CDR2 SVGAGI come from the germline V gene.